Below, one T cell receptor (beta chain) is given with its context. The antigen is undetermined. The sample comes from a study of shared clonotypes between healthy human individuals. Study-wide results and caveats: Some clonotypes were shared by all four sorted-subset donors, while others were not shared. The non-shared ones had lower generation probabilities than the shared ones. How much donors shared clonotypes was expected to be affected by sequencing depth.

The method was immunoSEQ multiplex PCR; TCRdb's version includes in-frame clones alone and lacks a portion of them. The sample comprises about 1,800,000 clones, less than 95% of which are singletons, and approximately 1.2% rests with the top ten. Naive CD8 cells, CD45RO-negative and positively selected for CCR7, excluded terminally differentiated effector memory CD45RA+ cells. This CDR3 comprises 13 residues. J gave up 5 bases and V 5 bases, and 3 bases lay outside the gene matches. Germline V gene data show CDR1 as LNHDA and CDR2 as SQIVND (reference sequence). Sequencing input: naive CD8+ T cells sorted from blood. The sequence was obtained from a man younger than 35 in good health. The V and J genes are TRBV19 and TRBJ2-7; 10 nucleotides line up with TRBD1. The CDR3 DNA is TGTGCCAGTAGTGACAGGGGGCTGGACGAGCAGTACTTC. Its translation is CASSDRGLDEQYF.